Listed below are T cell receptor beta chains from one sample, sequenced in a study of CD8 T cells in ankylosing spondylitis. TCRdb reprocessed the 5' RACE reads via MiXCR and lists one record per CDR3 protein. The sample shows about 270,000 distinct CDR3 sequences, roughly 32% of them seen only once. Specimen: blood, either unsorted or a sorted T cell fraction (not recorded which). The receptor source for this set is a male donor with ankylosing spondylitis or in good health (not recorded which). CDR3s include the opening cysteine and the closing phenylalanine or tryptophan. Each record gives: V gene, clone size, J gene, D gene, CDR3 DNA, CDR3 protein. The D gene is left open where the match is weak. Not every row has a clone size; where given, it reads once, few, many or a size class.

TRBV12-3/TRBV12-4	-	TRBJ1-1	-	TGTGCCAGCAGTTCTTTGGGGTCCGAAGCTTTCTTT	CASSSLGSEAFF
TRBV20-1	-	TRBJ2-5	-	TGCAGTGCTAGATGGGCCGGATCCTTGGAGACCCAGTACTTC	CSARWAGSLETQYF
TRBV18	-	TRBJ2-5	TRBD1	TGTGCCAGCTCACCGCAGGGGGCAACCCAAGAGACCCAGTACTTC	CASSPQGATQETQYF
TRBV2	-	TRBJ2-7	TRBD2	TGTGCCAGCAGTGAACTAGCGGGCCCCTACGAGCAGTACTTC	CASSELAGPYEQYF
TRBV7-9	-	TRBJ1-1	-	TGTGCCAGCAGCTTAAAGGGGCTAAGCACTGAAGCTTTCTTT	CASSLKGLSTEAFF
TRBV28	-	TRBJ1-6	-	TGTGCCAGCAGTTACGCAGGGGACTCACCCCTCCACTTT	CASSYAGDSPLHF
TRBV4-1	-	TRBJ1-1	-	TGCGCCAGCAGCCAAGAATGGGATGGAACCCCGAACACTGAAGCTTTCTTT	CASSQEWDGTPNTEAFF
TRBV29-1	-	TRBJ2-1	-	TGCAGCGTTGAAGATAAGGCTCATCCAGCCTACAATGAGCAGTTCTTC	CSVEDKAHPAYNEQFF
TRBV7-8	few	TRBJ2-1	TRBD2	TGTGCCAGCAGCTTAGCGAGGATAGCGGGGATGTACAATGAGCAGTTCTTC	CASSLARIAGMYNEQFF
TRBV2	-	TRBJ2-2	-	TGTGCCAGCAGGCAGGGGAACACCGGGGAGCTGTTTTTT	CASRQGNTGELFF
TRBV25-1	-	TRBJ1-1	-	TGTGCCAGCAGTGAGTCTTTGACGGTGAACACTGAAGCTTTCTTT	CASSESLTVNTEAFF
TRBV5-1	-	TRBJ1-3	-	TGCGCCAGCAGCCCCCGGAGTTCTGGAAACACCATATATTTT	CASSPRSSGNTIYF
TRBV5-1	-	TRBJ2-1	-	TGCGCCAGCAGCCCAGGAGCAATGGGCAATGAGCAGTTCTTC	CASSPGAMGNEQFF